Below, 17 T cell receptor beta chains from the same sample are listed, as sequenced in a study of T cell changes during pregnancy in multiple sclerosis. Method: immunoSEQ multiplex PCR; TCRdb's copy keeps in-frame clones and lacks some. The sample contains about 60,000 clones, approximately 91% of which appear only once. Material: peripheral blood, obtained in the second trimester of pregnancy. These receptors originate from a female donor with multiple sclerosis, enrolled in a pregnancy study.

V is TRBV6-6 and J is TRBJ2-3, with 8 bases lining up with TRBD2. This CDR3 is 15 amino acids long. CDR1 is MNHNY, CDR2 SVGAGI, per germline (reference sequence). With V trimmed by 4 bases and J by 1 base, 4 bases remained unmatched. The CDR3 spells CASSLAGYGTDTQYF. The CDR3 DNA is TGTGCCAGCAGTTTAGCGGGGTACGGCACAGATACGCAGTATTTT.

The chain links TRBV6-1 to TRBJ1-2; perhaps TRBD1 as D (6 bases). This CDR3 has 14 amino acids. Trimming shortened V by 2 bases and J by 10 bases, and 17 bases separated the two germline ends. CDR1 is MNHNS and CDR2 is SASEGT in the germline V gene. The CDR3 protein is CASSESWQGLDYTF. In nucleotides, the CDR3 is TGTGCCAGCAGTGAATCTTGGCAGGGGCTGGACTACACCTTC.

The V call is TRBV7-6, the J call TRBJ1-3; tentatively, D is TRBD1 (5 bases). The CDR3 has 14 residues. CDR1 and CDR2 (germline): SGHVS, FNYEAQ. V dropped 1 base and J dropped 5 bases, with 9 bases sitting between them. CDR3 DNA sequence: TGTGCCAGCAGCTTAGGTACAGGACGAAACACCATATATTTT. This encodes CASSLGTGRNTIYF.

The chain has TRBV4-1 and TRBJ2-7, with 10 nucleotides matching TRBD1. CDR3 size: 15 residues. The ends lost 4 bases at V and 1 base at J; junction bases unmatched: 4. Germline V gene sequence: CDR1 MGHRA, CDR2 YSYEKL. The CDR3 protein is CASSPGTGASYEQYF. The CDR3 DNA sequence: TGCGCCAGCAGCCCGGGGACAGGGGCTTCCTACGAGCAGTACTTC.

The chain links TRBV7-6 to TRBJ1-1; TRBD1 matches at 8 bases. V was clipped by 5 bases and J by 4 bases; unmatched bases: 18. Germline V gene lookup returns CDR1 SGHVS and CDR2 FNYEAQ. This CDR3 is 18 amino acids long. As DNA, the CDR3 is TGTGCCAGCAGCCCAGGCCGACAGGGGATTTCCTTGGGCACTGAAGCTTTCTTT. Protein sequence: CASSPGRQGISLGTEAFF.

The V and J genes are TRBV4-1 and TRBJ1-2; the D is unclear. This CDR3 is 16 amino acids long. V lost 0 bases to trimming and J lost 8 bases, with 19 bases between them. CDR1 and CDR2 from the germline V gene are MGHRA and YSYEKL. The CDR3 DNA is TGCGCCAGCAGCCAAGATCCAGCCGGGTATCTGTGGGGCTACACCTTC. Translation: CASSQDPAGYLWGYTF.

The CDR3 region is CASSPNKGSVNTEAFF. The DNA of the CDR3 is TGTGCCAGCAGTCCCAACAAGGGGTCAGTGAACACTGAAGCTTTCTTT. The chain is built from TRBV2 and TRBJ1-1, with D perhaps TRBD1 (5 bases). This CDR3 region has 16 residues. Germline V gives CDR1 SNHLY, CDR2 FYNNEI. The ends were cut back, 5 bases at V and 0 bases at J, with 16 bases in the middle.

The V gene is TRBV6-7, the J gene TRBJ1-1; 9 bases align to TRBD1. Being an ORF, TRBV6-7 has a function that is uncertain. The V and J ends lost 5 bases and 5 bases, in that order; junction bases with no gene match: 6. The CDR3 length is 14 residues. The CDR3 is CASSKMTGGTEAFF. The CDR3 region has the DNA TGTGCCAGCAGTAAAATGACAGGGGGAACTGAAGCTTTCTTT.

The chain uses TRBV4-1 and TRBJ1-1; tentative D call: TRBD1 (5 bases). The CDR3 is 15 residues long. Germline V gene sequence: CDR1 MGHRA, CDR2 YSYEKL. V was cut by 3 bases and J by 1 base, with 12 bases left in between. The CDR3: CASSHVDSRNTEAFF. Here the CDR3 DNA reads TGCGCCAGCAGCCACGTCGACAGTAGGAACACTGAAGCTTTCTTT.

This chain links TRBV27 with TRBJ1-1; D uncertain. The CDR3 length is 13 residues. Germline CDR1 is MNHEY and CDR2 is SMNVEV (reference sequence). The ends were cut back, 8 bases at V and 4 bases at J, with 14 bases in the middle. CDR3 sequence: CASAYSRFTEAFF. DNA of the CDR3: TGTGCCAGCGCCTACAGCAGATTCACTGAAGCTTTCTTT.

Here the CDR3 DNA reads TGTGCCAGCAGAACCAGGAACAACCTGAACACTGAAGCTTTCTTT. Translated, it gives CASRTRNNLNTEAFF. The chain recombines TRBV6-6 with TRBJ1-1; D uncertain. The CDR3 contains 15 residues. V was pared by 6 bases and J by 0 bases, with 14 bases between. Germline CDR1 reads MNHNY; CDR2 reads SVGAGI (reference sequence).

This clone was counted once. The chain joins TRBV6-1 to TRBJ1-2; a weak D match, TRBD1 (6 bases). Between the trimmed V and J ends, which lost 6 bases and 4 bases, there was a span of 12 bases. The length of the CDR3 is 13 residues. CDR1 and CDR2 from the germline V gene are MNHNS and SASEGT. CDR3 DNA: TGTGCCAGCAGCCGGGACACCTCCTATGGCTACACCTTC. It specifies CASSRDTSYGYTF.

The chain carries TRBV5-6 and TRBJ2-3; D perhaps matches TRBD2 (6 bases). CDR1 SGHDT and CDR2 YYEEEE come from the germline V gene. The CDR3 is 14 amino acids. V was trimmed by 2 bases and J by 6 bases, leaving 13 bases between them. The CDR3 sequence: CASSLLAGGDTQYF. The DNA of the CDR3 is TGTGCCAGCAGCTTACTAGCAGGTGGGGATACGCAGTATTTT.

This clone was counted many times. CDR3 region: CASSIQRGHREPDGYTF. The DNA for the CDR3 is TGTGCCAGCAGCATCCAGAGGGGCCACAGGGAACCTGATGGCTACACCTTC. The rearrangement uses TRBV9 and TRBJ1-2; TRBD1 is a possible D gene (6 bases). The CDR3 spans 17 residues. Trimming stripped 4 bases from V and 6 bases from J, with 25 bases between. Germline V CDR1 and CDR2: SGDLS, YYNGEE.

The rearrangement joins TRBV30 to TRBJ2-7, with TRBD2 matching over 8 bases. After removal of 5 bases from V and 0 bases from J, the junction contained 12 bases not matched to a gene. The CDR3 is 16 amino acids. Per the germline V gene, CDR1 is GTSNPN and CDR2 is SVGIG (reference sequence). The CDR3 sequence: CAWGDPIAGSSYEQYF. CDR3 DNA: TGTGCCTGGGGAGACCCTATAGCGGGAAGCTCCTACGAGCAGTACTTC.

J is TRBJ1-2 and V is TRBV9; D is undetermined. The germline V and J ends were trimmed by 2 bases and 2 bases, with 10 bases remaining between them. CDR1 SGDLS and CDR2 YYNGEE come from the germline V gene. The CDR3 spans 14 residues. For the CDR3, the DNA is TGTGCCAGCAGCGTGTCTGACGGGAACTATGGCTACACCTTC. It codes for CASSVSDGNYGYTF.

The gene calls are TRBV5-1 and TRBJ1-5; TRBD1 matches at 7 bases. Trimming removed 4 bases from V and 5 bases from J; junction bases left unmatched: 3. Looked up from germline, CDR1 is SGHRS and CDR2 is YFSETQ. The CDR3 runs 13 residues. Here the CDR3 reads CASSTTGDQPQHF. Written as DNA, the CDR3 is TGCGCCAGCAGCACCACAGGGGATCAGCCCCAGCATTTT.